Listed below are T cell receptor beta chains from one sample, sequenced in a study of blood T cells in healthy people across ages. Each CDR3 protein is one row after TCRdb ran MiXCR on the 5' RACE reads. The table has about 640,000 distinct CDR3 sequences, roughly 53% seen once. The sequencing input was blood. The receptors were sampled from a man aged 55 to 70 in good health. CDR3s include the opening cysteine and the closing phenylalanine or tryptophan. Fields, in order: CDR3 DNA, CDR3 protein, clone size, V gene, D gene, J gene. The D gene is left open where the match is weak. Some rows mark clone size as missing; the rest say once, few, many or name a class of expanded clone.

cdr3_nt: TGTGCCAGCAGCCCACGCCTAGCGGGGCCATACGAGCAGTACTTC; cdr3_aa: CASSPRLAGPYEQYF; clone_size: once; v_call: TRBV9; d_call: TRBD2; j_call: TRBJ2-7
cdr3_nt: TGCAGTGCCCGGTGGACCGCCCGCGAATCATATACGCAGTATTTT; cdr3_aa: CSARWTARESYTQYF; clone_size: NA; v_call: TRBV20-1; d_call: NA; j_call: TRBJ2-3
cdr3_nt: TGTGCCAGCAGTGAAGTTTGGTCCGGGGCAGGGGAGACCCAGTACTTC; cdr3_aa: CASSEVWSGAGETQYF; clone_size: few; v_call: TRBV2; d_call: NA; j_call: TRBJ2-5
cdr3_nt: TGCGCCAGCAGCCAAATACCGGGACAGGCCACTGAAGCTTTCTTT; cdr3_aa: CASSQIPGQATEAFF; clone_size: NA; v_call: TRBV4-1; d_call: TRBD1; j_call: TRBJ1-1
cdr3_nt: TGTGCCAGCAGTTACGGGGGTTCGGCCTATGGCTACACCTTC; cdr3_aa: CASSYGGSAYGYTF; clone_size: NA; v_call: TRBV6-5; d_call: NA; j_call: TRBJ1-2
cdr3_nt: TGTGCCAGCAGTGACTCTGGGGCCCCGAATGAGCAGTTCTTC; cdr3_aa: CASSDSGAPNEQFF; clone_size: NA; v_call: TRBV6-4; d_call: NA; j_call: TRBJ2-1
cdr3_nt: TGTGCCAGCAGTCGAGGACAGATTCTGTTTTTT; cdr3_aa: CASSRGQILFF; clone_size: NA; v_call: TRBV2; d_call: NA; j_call: TRBJ1-4
cdr3_nt: TGTGCCAGCTCACCGGTGATCGGGACTAGCGGGGTAAACATTCAGTACTTC; cdr3_aa: CASSPVIGTSGVNIQYF; clone_size: NA; v_call: TRBV18; d_call: TRBD2; j_call: TRBJ2-4
cdr3_nt: TGTGCCAGCAGCTTATCTTCGATGACTAGCTCCTACGAGCAGTACTTC; cdr3_aa: CASSLSSMTSSYEQYF; clone_size: NA; v_call: TRBV7-9; d_call: NA; j_call: TRBJ2-7
cdr3_nt: TGTGCCATCAGCCTAGCGGGGGGGCTCGAGACCCAGTACTTC; cdr3_aa: CAISLAGGLETQYF; clone_size: NA; v_call: TRBV10-3; d_call: TRBD2; j_call: TRBJ2-5
cdr3_nt: TGTGCCAGCAGTCCATTTGGGGCCTATGGCTACACCTTC; cdr3_aa: CASSPFGAYGYTF; clone_size: few; v_call: TRBV2; d_call: NA; j_call: TRBJ1-2
cdr3_nt: TGCAGTGCTATACAACTAGCGGGGGGGCAAGAGACCCAGTACTTC; cdr3_aa: CSAIQLAGGQETQYF; clone_size: NA; v_call: TRBV20-1; d_call: TRBD2; j_call: TRBJ2-5
cdr3_nt: TGTGCCAGCAGTGCCCGGAACAGGGGGCGTTCAGGCTATGGCTACACCTTC; cdr3_aa: CASSARNRGRSGYGYTF; clone_size: NA; v_call: TRBV27; d_call: TRBD1; j_call: TRBJ1-2
cdr3_nt: TGTGCCAGCAGTCGGGACATCAATCAGCCCCAGCATTTT; cdr3_aa: CASSRDINQPQHF; clone_size: NA; v_call: TRBV2; d_call: NA; j_call: TRBJ1-5